This TCR beta chain was found in a study of blood T cell repertoires in COVID-19. About the research overall: Whether acute or convalescent, the COVID-19 samples came from the United States, Italy and Spain.

In the study's own analysis: Amplification with reference gene primers provided the estimates of nucleated cell counts. Clones were read by immunoSEQ multiplex PCR, and TCRdb kept only the in-frame ones, dropping some. V and J calls and clone size follow that table, whereas D and trimming were derived from the DNA. The data show 50,000 to 85,000 clones, with 65% to 90% seen just once and about 7% held by the top ten. J gave up 4 bases and V 3 bases, and 10 bases lay outside the gene matches. The CDR3 totals 17 residues. Germline CDR1 and CDR2: SGHVS and FQNEAQ. The sample taken for sequencing was peripheral blood. The receptor comes from a man aged 55-75 years with acute or convalescent COVID-19. The chain combines TRBV7-8 with TRBJ2-3, with 10 bases that match TRBD2. The CDR3 DNA reads as TGTGCCAGCAGCTTGGGAGCGGGGGGGTCGCGTGCAGATACGCAGTATTTT. Protein: CASSLGAGGSRADTQYF. The complete variable domain, with remaining parts taken from reference TRBV7-8 and TRBJ2-3, reads GAGVSQSPRYKVAKRGQDVALRCDPISGHVSLFWYQQALGQGPEFLTYFQNEAQLDKSGLPSDRFFAERPEGSVSTLKIQRTQQEDSAVYLCASSLGAGGSRADTQYFGPGTRLTVL.